Below are 2 T cell receptor beta chains sequenced from a single sample in a study of shared clonotypes between healthy human individuals. CD8 cells regarded as naive lacked CD45RO, were positively chosen for CCR7, and omitted terminally differentiated effector memory CD45RA+ cells. Here immunoSEQ multiplex PCR was the method, and the copy in TCRdb shows in-frame clones only, minus some. Of some 2,100,000 clones in the sample, 85% to 95% were seen once. Source material: naive CD8+ T cells from PBMCs. The source of these receptors is a man between 18 and 35 years old in good health. Some clones in this sample may be carry-over from other donors' samples.

The chain carries TRBV7-9 and TRBJ2-5, with D hard to call. The CDR3 loop spans 12 amino acids. Germline V gene data show CDR1 as SEHNR and CDR2 as FQNEAQ (reference sequence). Trimming took 5 bases from V and 4 from J, leaving 8 bases between them. In DNA form, the CDR3 reads TGTGCCAGCAGCCCCCCCCTAGAGACCCAGTACTTC. Encoded protein: CASSPPLETQYF.

This rearrangement joins TRBV27 to TRBJ2-3; no firm D call. This CDR3 has 15 amino acids. V was shortened by 0 bases and J by 6 bases, with 13 bases between the two germline ends. The germline CDR1 and CDR2 sequences are MNHEY and SMNVEV (reference sequence). Here the CDR3 reads CASSLSGNWADTQYF. The CDR3 DNA is TGTGCCAGCAGTTTATCAGGGAACTGGGCCGATACGCAGTATTTT.